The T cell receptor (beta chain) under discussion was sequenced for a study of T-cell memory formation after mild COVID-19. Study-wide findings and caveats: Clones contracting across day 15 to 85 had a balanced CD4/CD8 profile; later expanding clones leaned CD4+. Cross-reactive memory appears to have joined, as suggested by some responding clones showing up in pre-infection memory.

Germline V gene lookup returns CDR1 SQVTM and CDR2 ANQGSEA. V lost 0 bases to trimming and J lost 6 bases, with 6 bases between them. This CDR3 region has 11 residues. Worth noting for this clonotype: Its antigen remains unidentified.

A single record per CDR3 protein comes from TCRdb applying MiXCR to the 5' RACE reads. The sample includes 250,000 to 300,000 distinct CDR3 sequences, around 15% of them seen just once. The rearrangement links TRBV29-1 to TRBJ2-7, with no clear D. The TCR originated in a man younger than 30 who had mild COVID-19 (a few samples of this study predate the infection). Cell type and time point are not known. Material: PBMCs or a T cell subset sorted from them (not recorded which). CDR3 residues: CSVEDYGEQYF. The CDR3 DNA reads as TGCAGCGTTGAAGATTATGGCGAGCAGTACTTC.